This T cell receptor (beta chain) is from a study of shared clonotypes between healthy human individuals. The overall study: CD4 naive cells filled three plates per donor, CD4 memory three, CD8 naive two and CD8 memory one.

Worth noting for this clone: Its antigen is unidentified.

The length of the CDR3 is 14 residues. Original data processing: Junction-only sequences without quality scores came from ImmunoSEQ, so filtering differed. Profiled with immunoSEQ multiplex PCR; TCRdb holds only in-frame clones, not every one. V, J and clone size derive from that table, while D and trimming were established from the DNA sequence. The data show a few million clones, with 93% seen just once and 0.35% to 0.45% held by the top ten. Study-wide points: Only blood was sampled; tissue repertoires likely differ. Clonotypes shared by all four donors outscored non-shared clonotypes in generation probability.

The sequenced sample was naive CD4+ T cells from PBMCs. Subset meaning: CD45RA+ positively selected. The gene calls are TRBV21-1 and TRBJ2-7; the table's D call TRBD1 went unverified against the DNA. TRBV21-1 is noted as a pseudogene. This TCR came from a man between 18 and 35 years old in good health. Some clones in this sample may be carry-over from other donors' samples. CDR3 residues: CATIRTGRPHEQYF. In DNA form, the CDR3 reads TGTGCCACCATCCGGACAGGGCGACCCCACGAGCAGTACTTC.